These 8 T cell receptor beta chains originate from one sample sequenced in a study of blood T cell repertoires in COVID-19. The data were produced by immunoSEQ multiplex PCR, yet TCRdb's version contains in-frame clones alone and is incomplete. The sample lists roughly 150,000 clones; more than 80% were seen once. Sequenced material: peripheral blood. These receptors were obtained from a man between 18 and 35 years old with COVID-19, enrolled during active disease.

This sequence joins TRBV29-1 and TRBJ2-2; tentative D call: TRBD1 (6 bases). Deletions cut 1 base from V and 4 bases from J, with 13 bases between. Germline V gives CDR1 SQVTM, CDR2 ANQGSEA. The CDR3 totals 15 residues. DNA for the CDR3: TGCAGCGTTGAAGCAGTGGGGGCGGGCACCGGGGAGCTGTTTTTT. Translation gives CSVEAVGAGTGELFF.

This clone was detected once. DNA of the CDR3: TGTGCCAGCAGCTTATTCGCCGGGGAGCTGTTTTTT. Translated: CASSLFAGELFF. The rearrangement joins TRBV7-9 to TRBJ2-2; D unresolved. The CDR3 is 12 residues long. Trimming took off 2 bases at V and 6 bases at J, with 4 bases between the two ends. Per germline, CDR1 SEHNR and CDR2 FQNEAQ (reference sequence).

V usage is TRBV18 and J usage is TRBJ1-2; D gene unclear. Deletions cut 4 bases from V and 5 bases from J, with 14 bases between. The CDR3 loop spans 14 amino acids. In germline, CDR1 is KGHSH, CDR2 LQKENI. The CDR3 region has the DNA TGTGCCAGCTCACAGGCCGGGATAGCTTATGGCTACACCTTC. Amino acid sequence: CASSQAGIAYGYTF.

This chain connects TRBV15 to TRBJ2-1; D might be TRBD2 (5 bases). Germline assignment: CDR1 LNHNV and CDR2 YYDKDF (reference sequence). The V and J ends lost 1 base and 0 bases respectively, with 7 bases between them. The CDR3 sequence is 15 residues long. The CDR3 DNA sequence: TGTGCCACCAGCAGAGCGGGGAGCTCCTACAATGAGCAGTTCTTC. Translation: CATSRAGSSYNEQFF. The whole variable domain, filled in from reference TRBV15 and TRBJ2-1, reads DAMVIQNPRYQVTQFGKPVTLSCSQTLNHNVMYWYQQKSSQAPKLLFHYYDKDFNNEADTPDNFQSRRPNTSFCFLDIRSPGLGDTAMYLCATSRAGSSYNEQFFGPGTRLTVL.

The rearrangement uses TRBV5-4 and TRBJ2-1, with 7 bases fitting TRBD2. The CDR3 sequence is 14 residues long. Germline V gives CDR1 SGHNT, CDR2 YYREEE (reference sequence). V lost 3 bases and J lost 4; bases outside the gene matches: 4. For the CDR3, the DNA is TGTGCCAGCAGCTCTCCGGGAGGTTACAATGAGCAGTTCTTC. It specifies CASSSPGGYNEQFF.

This clone was detected only once. CDR3 in DNA: TGTGCCAGCAGCTCAGGACAGGGGAACGAGCAGTACTTC. Its translation is CASSSGQGNEQYF. V usage is TRBV13 and J usage is TRBJ2-7; TRBD1 aligns across 9 bases. CDR1 and CDR2 from the germline V gene are PRHDT and FYEKMQ (reference sequence). Unmatched junction bases numbered 3, after V lost 4 bases and J lost 5 bases. The CDR3 sequence is 13 residues long.

V gene TRBV9 combines with J gene TRBJ2-2, with 8 bases identical to TRBD2. J lost 5 bases, V lost 4 bases, and 10 bases had no gene match. CDR3 length: 16 amino acids. Per the germline V gene, CDR1 is SGDLS and CDR2 is YYNGEE. The CDR3 spells CASSPRTSPGTGELFF. In nucleotides, the CDR3 is TGTGCCAGCAGCCCCCGGACTAGCCCAGGGACCGGGGAGCTGTTTTTT.

The V call is TRBV5-1, the J call TRBJ2-2; TRBD1 matches at 8 bases. V gave up 4 bases and J gave up 5 bases; unmatched junction bases: 10. The CDR3 extends over 16 amino acids. CDR1 SGHRS and CDR2 YFSETQ come from the germline V gene. The chain's CDR3 is CASSTRQGIYTGELFF. CDR3 DNA: TGCGCCAGCAGCACTCGACAGGGGATTTATACCGGGGAGCTGTTTTTT.